What follows are 11 T cell receptor beta chains derived from one specimen sequenced in a study of tumor and adjacent non-tumor tissue in lung cancer. RNA was extracted from bulk tissue without any cell sorting. Distant lung tissue was collected more than 3 cm away from the tumor edge. TCRbeta libraries were built with three rounds of nested PCR, modified from ARM-PCR. TCRdb re-called the multiplex PCR reads with MiXCR, one entry per CDR3 protein. The sample contains almost 75,000 distinct CDR3 sequences, 65% to 75% of which appear only once. The sample consisted of distant non-tumor lung tissue. The receptors stem from a woman in her forties or fifties with non-small cell lung cancer.

As concerns this clonotype: Given the absence of the conserved phenylalanine or tryptophan at the CDR3 end, a read error is likely. The chain joins TRBV12-3 or TRBV12-4 to TRBJ1-5, with D possibly being TRBD1 (5 bases). The CDR3 covers 14 residues. CDR3 sequence: CTNTGTYSNQPQHS. The CDR3 DNA reads as TGTACCAACACCGGGACGTATAGCAATCAGCCCCAGCATTCT.

Remarks on this clonotype: A read error is possible here, since a much larger clone lies one base away. This sequence joins TRBV20-1 and TRBJ2-5; weak D call: TRBD1 (6 bases). This CDR3 has 12 amino acids. Germline lookup yields CDR1 DFQATT and CDR2 SNEGSKA (reference sequence). Trimming cost V 4 bases and J 5 bases, with 11 bases left between them. CDR3 sequence reads: CSATGVPETQYF. CDR3 sequence (DNA): TGCAGTGCTACAGGGGTTCCGGAGACCCAGTACTTC.

On this clonotype itself: The conserved phenylalanine or tryptophan is not found at the CDR3 terminus, so this likely reflects a read error. This rearrangement joins TRBV11-2 to TRBJ2-1; D perhaps matches TRBD2 (5 bases). The CDR3 has 14 residues. Germline V gene sequence: CDR1 SGHAT, CDR2 FQNNGV. This chain's CDR3 is CATSFLAQYNDQFL. CDR3 sequence (DNA): TGTGCCACCAGCTTCCTAGCCCAATACAATGATCAGTTCTTA.

As regards this clonotype: This may be a read error: a much more frequent sequence differs by one nucleotide. The chain recombines TRBV4-2 with TRBJ2-1; D perhaps matches TRBD2 (6 bases). The CDR3 runs to 16 residues. Germline values: CDR1 LGHNA, CDR2 YNFKEQ. With 0 bases removed from V and 0 bases from J, the gap between germline ends came to 9 bases. This CDR3 reads CASSQDIADSYNEQFF. The CDR3 DNA sequence: TGTGCCAGCAGCCAAGATATAGCGGACTCCTACAATGAGCAGTTCTTC.

Concerning this clonotype itself: The junction differs from germline at one of its ends, possibly a read error. Written as DNA, the CDR3 is TGTGCCAGTAGCTCGGTCCCACTAGCGGGAGTTGCGACAGATACGCAGTATTTT. Encoded protein: CASSSVPLAGVATDTQYF. The gene calls are TRBV11-2 and TRBJ2-3; TRBD2 matches 11 bases. The germline V gene has CDR1 SGHAT and CDR2 FQNNGV. The CDR3 is 18 amino acids. Filled out from reference TRBV11-2 and TRBJ2-3, the complete variable domain reads EAGVAQSPRYKIIEKRQSVAFWCNPISGHATLYWYQQILGQGPKLLIQFQNNGVVDDSQLPKDRFSAERLKGVDSTLKIQPAKLEDSAVYLCASSSVPLAGVATDTQYFGPGTRLTVL.

The chain employs TRBV19 and TRBJ1-6; a weak D match, TRBD1 (6 bases). Germline V gene sequence: CDR1 LNHDA, CDR2 SQIVND (reference sequence). This CDR3 is built from 15 residues. V lost 3 bases, J lost 10 bases, and 16 bases lay in between. The chain's CDR3 is CASSIGGRGASPLHF. The CDR3 coding sequence is TGTGCCAGTAGTATTGGGGGGCGCGGTGCCTCACCCCTCCACTTT.

As concerns this clonotype: The junction and the germline gene differ at one end; a read error may be behind it. The chain carries TRBV4-1 and TRBJ1-1, with D perhaps TRBD1 (6 bases). CDR3 length: 16 residues. From germline, CDR1 is MGHRA and CDR2 YSYEKL. Here the CDR3 reads CAGRQDRYRANTEAFF. The CDR3 DNA follows: TGTGCCGGCAGACAAGATCGTTACAGGGCGAACACTGAAGCTTTCTTT.

The genes are TRBV20-1 and TRBJ2-2, with TRBD2 matching 7 bases. With V trimmed by 3 bases and J by 4 bases, 5 bases remained unmatched. This CDR3 comprises 14 residues. Germline V lookup: CDR1 DFQATT, CDR2 SNEGSKA (reference sequence). For the CDR3, the DNA is TGCAGTGCTAGTGATCGGGGGGTCACCGGGGAGCTGTTTTTT. Protein: CSASDRGVTGELFF.

About this clonotype itself: The junction does not match germline at one end; this may be a read error. The genes are TRBV4-2 and TRBJ2-7; 11 nucleotides line up with TRBD2. Per the germline V gene, CDR1 is LGHNA and CDR2 is YNFKEQ. This CDR3 spans 15 amino acids. The CDR3, as DNA: TGTGCCAGCAGCCTAACTAGCGGGAGTCTTTACAAGCAGTACTTT. Protein product: CASSLTSGSLYKQYF.

As regards this clonotype: A much bigger clone sits one base away, suggesting this may be a read error. The V call is TRBV20-1, the J call TRBJ2-3; 11 bases align to TRBD1. Unmatched junction bases numbered 25, after V lost 0 bases and J lost 2 bases. Germline V lookup: CDR1 DFQATT, CDR2 SNEGSKA (reference sequence). This CDR3 region has 23 residues. DNA for the CDR3: TGCAGTGCTAGAGATCGCATCGGGACAGGGGGATATAGGGCTAGCGATCCCACAGATACGCAGTATTTT. It encodes CSARDRIGTGGYRASDPTDTQYF.

A note on this clonotype: The junction shows a germline mismatch at one end, possibly a read error. The rearrangement joins TRBV11-1 to TRBJ2-7; 7 nucleotides line up with TRBD1. Per germline, CDR1 SGHAT and CDR2 FQDESV (reference sequence). The CDR3 runs 14 residues. CDR3 in DNA: TGTGCCTGCAGCCACTGGGACAGCTCCTACGAGCGGTACTTC. Translated: CACSHWDSSYERYF.